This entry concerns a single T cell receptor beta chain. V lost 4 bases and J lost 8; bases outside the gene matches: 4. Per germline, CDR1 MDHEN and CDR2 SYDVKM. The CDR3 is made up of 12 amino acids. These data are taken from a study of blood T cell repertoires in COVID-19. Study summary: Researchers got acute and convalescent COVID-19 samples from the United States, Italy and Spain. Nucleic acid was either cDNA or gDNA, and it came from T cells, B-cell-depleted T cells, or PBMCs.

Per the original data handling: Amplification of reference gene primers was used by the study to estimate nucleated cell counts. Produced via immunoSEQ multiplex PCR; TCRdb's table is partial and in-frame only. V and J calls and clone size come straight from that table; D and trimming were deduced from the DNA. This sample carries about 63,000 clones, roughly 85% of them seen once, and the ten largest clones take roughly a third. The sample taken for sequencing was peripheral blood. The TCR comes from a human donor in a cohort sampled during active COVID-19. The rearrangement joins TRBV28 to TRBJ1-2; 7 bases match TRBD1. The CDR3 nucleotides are TGTGCCAGCAGTTCGGACAGGCAGGGCTACACCTTC. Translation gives CASSSDRQGYTF.